A selection of T cell receptor beta chains follows, all from one sample in a study of post-analysis software for immune sequencing data. TCRdb reprocessed the PCR reads via MiXCR and lists one record per CDR3 protein. This table has 800,000 to 950,000 distinct CDR3 sequences, about 50% appearing once. The specimen sequenced was blood. The receptor set was obtained from a girl aged 10 to 17 with multiple sclerosis. CDR3s include the opening cysteine and the closing phenylalanine or tryptophan. The D gene is left open where the match is weak. Size tells how often a clone was seen (once, few, many) or the class of an expanded clone, and some rows leave it out.

-	14	TRBJ1-2	-	TRBV5-1	TGCGCCAGCAGCTTGGATGATGGAGGACGCAACTACACCTTC	CASSLDDGGRNYTF
-	14	TRBJ2-7	-	TRBV4-1	TGCGCCAGCAGCCAAGCAGCGTCGTCCTACGAGCAGTACTTC	CASSQAASSYEQYF
-	15	TRBJ2-3	-	TRBV5-1	TGCGCCAGCAGCGAGTCACTCCTAGGCACAGATACGCAGTATTTT	CASSESLLGTDTQYF
-	18	TRBJ2-2	-	TRBV11-2	TGTGCCAGCAGCCCCACCGGGGTTGCGGGGATGAACACCGGGGAGCTGTTTTTT	CASSPTGVAGMNTGELFF
-	14	TRBJ1-1	few	TRBV29-1	TGCAGCGTTGCGAAAGGGGGACAAAACACTGAAGCTTTCTTT	CSVAKGGQNTEAFF
TRBD1	13	TRBJ2-5	many	TRBV6-5	TGTGCCAGCAGCCAGACAGGGGAAGAGACTCAGTACTTC	CASSQTGEETQYF
-	16	TRBJ2-3	few	TRBV14	TGTGCCAGCAGCCAAGTTTGGGGAGGCGGTACAGATACGCAGTATTTT	CASSQVWGGGTDTQYF
-	15	TRBJ2-1	-	TRBV7-6	TGTGCCAGCAGCTTGGGTAAGGGGCCGCGCAATGAGCAGTTCTTC	CASSLGKGPRNEQFF
TRBD2	15	TRBJ2-1	-	TRBV20-1	TGCAGTGCTAGTCCCCTAGCGGGAGGGGGCAATGAGCAGTTCTTC	CSASPLAGGGNEQFF
-	14	TRBJ2-5	-	TRBV5-1	TGCGCCAGCAGCCTTGGGTCCAACGCGAGGGAGCAGTACTTC	CASSLGSNAREQYF
-	13	TRBJ1-2	few	TRBV29-1	TGCAGCGTGGCAACTAACAGGGTCTATGGCTACACCTTC	CSVATNRVYGYTF
-	14	TRBJ2-5	-	TRBV7-3	TGTGCCAGCAGCTTAAACATCCGTGGCGAGACCCAGTACTTC	CASSLNIRGETQYF
-	14	TRBJ2-5	-	TRBV6-2/TRBV6-3	TGTGCCAGCAGACAGACCCCAAGGCCCAATGAGCAGTACTTC	CASRQTPRPNEQYF
-	15	TRBJ2-1	few	TRBV13	TGTGCCAGCAGCTTAGGAGGAGCTAGCCCCAATGAGCAGTTCTTC	CASSLGGASPNEQFF
TRBD1	13	TRBJ1-2	-	TRBV12-3/TRBV12-4	TGTGCCAGCAGCGTGGGACAGCAAAATGGCTACACCTTC	CASSVGQQNGYTF
-	14	TRBJ2-3	-	TRBV20-1	TGCAGTGGGGGCCTCCCAGGGGTGACAGATACGCAGTATTTT	CSGGLPGVTDTQYF
-	14	TRBJ1-2	-	TRBV29-1	TGCAGCGTTCCTCTACCGACAGATGAGTATGGCTACACCTTC	CSVPLPTDEYGYTF
TRBD2	17	TRBJ2-1	-	TRBV5-1	TGCGCCAGCAGCCCGGGACTAGCGACAAGCTCCTACAATGAGCAGTTCTTC	CASSPGLATSSYNEQFF
TRBD1	19	TRBJ1-5	-	TRBV5-5	TGTGCCAGCAGCCTGGGGGGACAGGGTACTCGACTACGAAATCAGCCCCAGCATTTT	CASSLGGQGTRLRNQPQHF
-	15	TRBJ2-7	few	TRBV7-9	TGTGCCAGCAGCTCCGTGGGGGGGGGCTCGCTCGAGCAGTACTTC	CASSSVGGGSLEQYF
-	18	TRBJ2-6	-	TRBV5-1	TGCGCCAGCAGCGATGCGGGCTGGGCGTCGGCTGGGGCCAACGTCCTGACTTTC	CASSDAGWASAGANVLTF
-	15	TRBJ1-2	-	TRBV7-8	TGTGCCAGCAGCTTAAAAATTTGGGGGAACTATGGCTACACCTTC	CASSLKIWGNYGYTF
TRBD1	16	TRBJ2-1	few	TRBV12-3/TRBV12-4	TGTGCCAGCAGTCGCTCGACAGGGAGATCCTACAATGAGCAGTTCTTC	CASSRSTGRSYNEQFF
-	13	TRBJ2-3	few	TRBV20-1	TGCAGTGCTAGCGGGGGAGGCACAGATACGCAGTATTTT	CSASGGGTDTQYF
-	13	TRBJ2-1	-	TRBV6-5	TGTGCCAGCAGTTACTCGCGACGAGATGAGCAGTTCTTC	CASSYSRRDEQFF
TRBD2	15	TRBJ2-5	few	TRBV7-2	TGTGCCAGCAGACGACTAGCGGGGATCCAAGGGGCCCAGTACTTC	CASRRLAGIQGAQYF
-	13	TRBJ2-3	-	TRBV29-1	TGCAGCGCCCGTACCTATACCACAGATACGCAGTATTTT	CSARTYTTDTQYF
-	14	TRBJ2-7	-	TRBV4-1	TGCGCCAGCAGCCAAGATGAGGGCTTCTACGAGCAGTACTTC	CASSQDEGFYEQYF
-	15	TRBJ1-5	-	TRBV6-1	TGTGCCAGTCGACGTACGTTAGGAGACAATCAGCCCCAGCATTTT	CASRRTLGDNQPQHF
-	14	TRBJ2-3	few	TRBV5-1	TGCGCCAGCAGCTTGAATCGAGACACAGATACGCAGTATTTT	CASSLNRDTDTQYF
-	14	TRBJ2-5	few	TRBV7-9	TGTGCCAGCAGCTTAACCGGGGCCGGGGAGACCCAGTACTTC	CASSLTGAGETQYF
TRBD1	14	TRBJ1-2	-	TRBV7-3	TGTGCCAGCAGCCCAGGGGGGGCTCACTATGGCTACACCTTC	CASSPGGAHYGYTF
TRBD1	14	TRBJ2-1	-	TRBV3-1	TGTGCCAGCAGCCAAGAGGGACAGAGGGATGAGCAGTTCTTC	CASSQEGQRDEQFF
TRBD1	17	TRBJ2-5	few	TRBV9	TGTGCCAGCAGCGACTACCAGGGACAGGGGAGCCAAGAGACCCAGTACTTC	CASSDYQGQGSQETQYF
TRBD2	18	TRBJ2-3	-	TRBV27	TGTGCCAGCAGCCCCTCGGGCCTAGCGGAAACGAGAACAGATACGCAGTATTTT	CASSPSGLAETRTDTQYF
-	19	TRBJ2-1	few	TRBV5-1	TGCGCCAGCAGCACAGCCGGGACAGGGAAAACTAGCGGCGTTAATGAGCAGTTCTTC	CASSTAGTGKTSGVNEQFF
-	16	TRBJ1-1	-	TRBV5-1	TGCGCCAGCAGCTTCGGACTCCGCCTAATGAACACTGAAGCTTTCTTT	CASSFGLRLMNTEAFF
-	14	TRBJ1-2	few	TRBV9	TGTGCCAGCAGCGTAGCTATCGACAGCTATGGCTACACCTTC	CASSVAIDSYGYTF
TRBD1	12	TRBJ2-1	many	TRBV5-1	TGCGCCACCAAGACAGGGGGACATGAGCAGTTCTTC	CATKTGGHEQFF
-	15	TRBJ2-3	-	TRBV24-1	TGTGCCACCAGTGATAGGCGGGATGACGCAGATACGCAGTATTTT	CATSDRRDDADTQYF
TRBD2	15	TRBJ2-7	many	TRBV5-1	TGTGCCAGCAGCTTAGTTGCGGGAGGGCCCTACGAGCAGTACTTC	CASSLVAGGPYEQYF
-	15	TRBJ2-7	-	TRBV20-1	TGCAGTGCTGGAGGGGTGGGAGCGGACAAATACGAGCAGTACTTC	CSAGGVGADKYEQYF
TRBD2	15	TRBJ2-1	-	TRBV7-2	TGTGCCAGCAGACCAGCCAAGCGGGGGGCTGATGAGCAGTTCTTC	CASRPAKRGADEQFF
-	16	TRBJ2-7	-	TRBV9	TGTGCCAGCAGCGCCCACCCGACGAGCGGCCCCTACGAGCAGTACTTC	CASSAHPTSGPYEQYF
-	13	TRBJ1-2	once	TRBV6-1	TGTGCCAGCAGTGATTTAGACAGCGATGGCTACACCTTC	CASSDLDSDGYTF
-	13	TRBJ1-6	medium-sized	TRBV29-1	TGCAGCGTCAGAGGAAGGGAAGGTTCACCCCTCCACTTT	CSVRGREGSPLHF
TRBD1	16	TRBJ2-7	-	TRBV5-1	TGCGCCAGCAGCTTGTCGGGACAGGGCCTTTCCCACGAGCAGTACTTC	CASSLSGQGLSHEQYF
TRBD2	18	TRBJ2-1	-	TRBV6-2/TRBV6-3	TGTGCCAGCAGTTCCCGGACTAGCGGGGCGAGCTCCTACAATGAGCAGTTCTTC	CASSSRTSGASSYNEQFF
-	14	TRBJ2-7	once	TRBV27	TGTGCCAGCAGTTTCCAGGGGAGCATCGACGAGCAGTACTTC	CASSFQGSIDEQYF
-	15	TRBJ1-1	once	TRBV20-1	TGCAGTGCTAGGGCCTGGTTGGGACGTGGCACTGAAGCTTTCTTT	CSARAWLGRGTEAFF
-	13	TRBJ1-2	-	TRBV30	TGTGCCTGGAGTGTACCGGGTAACTATGGCTACACCTTC	CAWSVPGNYGYTF
TRBD1	15	TRBJ2-4	few	TRBV29-1	TGCAGCGTTGGGACAGGGGGCATCAAGGAGAACATTCAGTACTTC	CSVGTGGIKENIQYF
-	15	TRBJ2-7	once	TRBV4-1	TGCGCCAGCAGCTCACAAACCAGGGGTTTTTACGAGCAGTACTTC	CASSSQTRGFYEQYF
-	16	TRBJ2-5	-	TRBV15	TGTGCCACCAGCAGCAAGTCGTTAGGGTTGGGAGAGACCCAGTACTTC	CATSSKSLGLGETQYF